The sample holds a few counts of the clone carrying this T cell receptor beta chain. The antigen remains undetermined. Generated by immunoSEQ multiplex PCR, the TCRdb table keeps only in-frame clones and is missing some. The sample yields some 130,000 clones, roughly nine tenths seen once. This entry is derived from a study of T cell responses to AZD1222 COVID-19 vaccine. Study observations and caveats: Females made up more of the donors, who were largely white British, and clonal diversity may have come out too low. Targets within unmutated variant regions were reportedly found for nearly half of spike-specific TCRs.

The CDR3 is made up of 14 amino acids. Germline values: CDR1 MNHEY, CDR2 SVGAGI. V gave up 8 bases and J gave up 5 bases; unmatched junction bases: 11. The chain links TRBV6-5 to TRBJ1-1; 7 nucleotides align to TRBD1. This specimen was peripheral blood, taken on day 0 of AZD1222 vaccination. The receptor comes from an adult in good health. The CDR3 reads CASSLRAGGTEAFF. The CDR3 DNA follows: TGTGCCAGCTCTTTGCGGGCAGGGGGGACTGAAGCTTTCTTT.